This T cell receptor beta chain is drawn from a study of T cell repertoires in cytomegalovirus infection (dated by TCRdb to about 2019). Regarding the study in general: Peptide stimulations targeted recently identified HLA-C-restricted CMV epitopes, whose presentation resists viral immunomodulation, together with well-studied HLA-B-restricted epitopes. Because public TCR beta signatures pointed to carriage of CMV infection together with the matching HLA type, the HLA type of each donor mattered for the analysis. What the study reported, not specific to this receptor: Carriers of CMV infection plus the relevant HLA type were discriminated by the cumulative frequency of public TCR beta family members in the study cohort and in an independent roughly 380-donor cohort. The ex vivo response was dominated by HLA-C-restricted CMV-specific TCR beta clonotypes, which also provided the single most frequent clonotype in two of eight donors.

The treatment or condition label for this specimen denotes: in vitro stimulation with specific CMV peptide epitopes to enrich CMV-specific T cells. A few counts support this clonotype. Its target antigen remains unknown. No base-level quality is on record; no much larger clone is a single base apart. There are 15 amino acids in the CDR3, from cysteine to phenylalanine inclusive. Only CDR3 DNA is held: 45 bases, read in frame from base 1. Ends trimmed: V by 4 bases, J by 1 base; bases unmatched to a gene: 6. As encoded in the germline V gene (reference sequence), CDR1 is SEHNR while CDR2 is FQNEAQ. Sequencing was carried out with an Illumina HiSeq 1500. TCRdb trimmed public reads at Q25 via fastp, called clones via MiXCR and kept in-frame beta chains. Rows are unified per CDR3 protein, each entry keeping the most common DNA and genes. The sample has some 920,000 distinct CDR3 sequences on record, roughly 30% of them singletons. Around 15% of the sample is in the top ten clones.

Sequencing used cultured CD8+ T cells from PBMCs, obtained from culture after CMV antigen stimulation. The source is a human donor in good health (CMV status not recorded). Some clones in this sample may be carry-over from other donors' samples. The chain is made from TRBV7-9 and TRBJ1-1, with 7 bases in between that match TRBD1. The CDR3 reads CASSSGGARNTEAFF. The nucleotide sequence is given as TGTGCCAGCAGCTCAGGGGGGGCCCGGAACACTGAAGCTTTCTTT.